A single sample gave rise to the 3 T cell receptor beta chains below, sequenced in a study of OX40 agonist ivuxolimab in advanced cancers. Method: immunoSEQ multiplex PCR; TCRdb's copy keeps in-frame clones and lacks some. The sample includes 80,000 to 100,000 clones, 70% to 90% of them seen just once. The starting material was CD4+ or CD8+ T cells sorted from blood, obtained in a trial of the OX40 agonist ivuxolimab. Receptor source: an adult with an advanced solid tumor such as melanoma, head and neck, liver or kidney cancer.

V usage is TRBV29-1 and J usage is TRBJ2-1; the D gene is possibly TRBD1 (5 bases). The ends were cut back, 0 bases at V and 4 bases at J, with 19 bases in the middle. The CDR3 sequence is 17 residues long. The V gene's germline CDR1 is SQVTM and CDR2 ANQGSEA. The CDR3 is CSVEDSLTRTRYNEQFF. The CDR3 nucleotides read TGCAGCGTTGAAGATTCCCTCACCCGGACAAGGTACAATGAGCAGTTCTTC.

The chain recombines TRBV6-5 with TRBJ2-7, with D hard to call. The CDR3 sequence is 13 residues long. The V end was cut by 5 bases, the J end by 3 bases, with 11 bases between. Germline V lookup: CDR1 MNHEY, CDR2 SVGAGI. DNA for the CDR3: TGTGCCAGCAGTCCTTCCGTCTTCTACGAGCAGTACTTC. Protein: CASSPSVFYEQYF.

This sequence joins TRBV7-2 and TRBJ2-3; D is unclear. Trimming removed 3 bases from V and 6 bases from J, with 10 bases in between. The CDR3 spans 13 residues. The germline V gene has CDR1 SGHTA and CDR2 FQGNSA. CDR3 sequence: CASSLVPPDTQYF. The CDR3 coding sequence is TGTGCCAGCAGCTTGGTCCCCCCGGATACGCAGTATTTT.